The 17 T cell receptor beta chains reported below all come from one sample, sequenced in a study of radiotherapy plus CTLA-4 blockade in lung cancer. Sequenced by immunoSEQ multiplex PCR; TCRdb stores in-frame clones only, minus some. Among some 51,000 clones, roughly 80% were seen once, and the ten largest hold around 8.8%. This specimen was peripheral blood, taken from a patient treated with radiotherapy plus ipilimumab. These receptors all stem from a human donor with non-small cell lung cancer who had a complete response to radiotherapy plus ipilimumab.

The CDR3, as DNA: TGTGCCAGCAGCCGTGGACTAGCGGGAGGCAGGAGCACAGATACGCAGTATTTT. This codes for CASSRGLAGGRSTDTQYF. The chain uses TRBV7-6 and TRBJ2-3; 14 bases line up with TRBD2. The V and J ends lost 5 bases and 0 bases, in that order; junction bases with no gene match: 7. CDR3 length: 18 residues. Germline V gene data show CDR1 as SGHVS and CDR2 as FNYEAQ.

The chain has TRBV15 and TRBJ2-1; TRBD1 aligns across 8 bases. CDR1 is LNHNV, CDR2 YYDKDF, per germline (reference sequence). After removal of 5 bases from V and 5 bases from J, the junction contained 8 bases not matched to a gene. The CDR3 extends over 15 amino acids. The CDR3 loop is CATSGRTGWDNEQFF. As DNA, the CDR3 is TGTGCCACCAGCGGCCGGACAGGGTGGGACAATGAGCAGTTCTTC.

This CDR3 reads CAWSLQGPQYF. The CDR3, as DNA: TGTGCCTGGAGCTTACAGGGTCCCCAGTACTTC. The gene calls are TRBV30 and TRBJ2-5, with D tentatively TRBD1 (6 bases). Germline-derived CDR1 and CDR2 are GTSNPN and SVGIG (reference sequence). Trimming pared 3 bases from V and 9 bases from J, leaving 11 bases between. The CDR3 has 11 amino acids.

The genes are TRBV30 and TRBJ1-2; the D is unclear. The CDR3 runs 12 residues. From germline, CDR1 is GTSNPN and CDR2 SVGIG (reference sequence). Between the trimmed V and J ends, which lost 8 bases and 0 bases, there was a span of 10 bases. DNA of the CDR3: TGTGCCCAGTCCCCAGCTAACTATGGCTACACCTTC. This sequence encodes CAQSPANYGYTF.

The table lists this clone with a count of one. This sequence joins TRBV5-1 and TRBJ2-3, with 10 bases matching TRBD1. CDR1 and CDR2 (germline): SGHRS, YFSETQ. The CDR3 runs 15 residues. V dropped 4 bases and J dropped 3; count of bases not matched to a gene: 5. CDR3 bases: TGCGCCAGCAGCCTGACAGGGGGCGAGACAGATACGCAGTATTTT. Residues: CASSLTGGETDTQYF.

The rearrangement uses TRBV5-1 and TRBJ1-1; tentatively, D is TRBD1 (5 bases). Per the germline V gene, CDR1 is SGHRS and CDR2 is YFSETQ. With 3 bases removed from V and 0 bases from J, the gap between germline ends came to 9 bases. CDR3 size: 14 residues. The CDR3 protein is CASSSRQMNTEAFF. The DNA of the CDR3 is TGCGCCAGCAGCTCTCGACAGATGAACACTGAAGCTTTCTTT.

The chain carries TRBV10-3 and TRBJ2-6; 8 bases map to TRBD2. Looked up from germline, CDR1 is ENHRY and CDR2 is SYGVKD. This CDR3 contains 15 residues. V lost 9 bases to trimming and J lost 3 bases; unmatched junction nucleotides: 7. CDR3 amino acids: CAMSGGEGGANVLTF. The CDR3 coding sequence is TGTGCCATGTCGGGGGGGGAAGGTGGGGCCAACGTCCTGACTTTC.

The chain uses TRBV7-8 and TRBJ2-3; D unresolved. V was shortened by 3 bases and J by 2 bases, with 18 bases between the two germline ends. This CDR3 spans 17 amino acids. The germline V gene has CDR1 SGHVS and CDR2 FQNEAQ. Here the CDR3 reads CASSFQIELTDTDTQYF. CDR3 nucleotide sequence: TGTGCCAGCAGCTTCCAGATAGAACTAACGGACACAGATACGCAGTATTTT.

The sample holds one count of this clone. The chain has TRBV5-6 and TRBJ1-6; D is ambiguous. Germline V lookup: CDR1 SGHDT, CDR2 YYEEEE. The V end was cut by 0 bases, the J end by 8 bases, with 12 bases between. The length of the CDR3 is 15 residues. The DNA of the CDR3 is TGTGCCAGCAGCTTGGAACAGCTAAGGTATTCACCCCTCCACTTT. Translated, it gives CASSLEQLRYSPLHF.

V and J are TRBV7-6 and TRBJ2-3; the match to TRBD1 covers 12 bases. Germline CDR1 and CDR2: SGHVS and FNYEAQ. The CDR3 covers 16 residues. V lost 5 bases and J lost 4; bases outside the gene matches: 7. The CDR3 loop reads CASSPRGTGGPDTQYF. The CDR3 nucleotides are TGTGCCAGCAGCCCGAGGGGGACAGGGGGCCCAGATACGCAGTATTTT.

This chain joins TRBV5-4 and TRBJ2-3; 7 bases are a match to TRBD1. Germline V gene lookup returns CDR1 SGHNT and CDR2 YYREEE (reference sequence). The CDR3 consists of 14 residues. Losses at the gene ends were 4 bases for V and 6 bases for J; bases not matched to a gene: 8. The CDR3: CASSIKQGPDTQYF. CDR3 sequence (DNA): TGTGCCAGCAGCATAAAACAGGGGCCGGATACGCAGTATTTT.

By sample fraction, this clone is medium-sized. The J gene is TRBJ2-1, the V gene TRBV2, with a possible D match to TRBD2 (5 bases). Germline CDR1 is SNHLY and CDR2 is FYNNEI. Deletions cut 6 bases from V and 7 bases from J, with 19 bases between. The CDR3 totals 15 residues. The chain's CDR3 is CASSLRASEGNEQFF. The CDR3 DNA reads TGTGCCAGCAGCCTAAGGGCGTCAGAGGGAAATGAGCAGTTCTTC.

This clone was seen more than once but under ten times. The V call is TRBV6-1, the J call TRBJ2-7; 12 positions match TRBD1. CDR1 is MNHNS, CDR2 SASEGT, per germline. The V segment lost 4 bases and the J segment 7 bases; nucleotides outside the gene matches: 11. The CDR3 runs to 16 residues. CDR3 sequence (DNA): TGTGCCAGCAGTGCCCGGGGGACAGGGGGCGTATATGAGCAGTACGTC. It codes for CASSARGTGGVYEQYV.

Here the CDR3 reads CASSLEGASDTQYF. The CDR3 nucleotides are TGTGCCAGCAGCTTAGAGGGGGCGTCAGATACGCAGTATTTT. V is TRBV7-8 and J is TRBJ2-3; 7 positions match TRBD1. The length of the CDR3 is 14 residues. V dropped 1 base and J dropped 4; count of bases not matched to a gene: 2. Germline loops: CDR1 SGHVS, CDR2 FQNEAQ.

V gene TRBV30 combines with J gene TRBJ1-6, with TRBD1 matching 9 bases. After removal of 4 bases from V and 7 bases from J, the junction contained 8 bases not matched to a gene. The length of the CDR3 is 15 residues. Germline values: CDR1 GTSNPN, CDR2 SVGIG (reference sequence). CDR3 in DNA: TGTGCCTGGACAGGACTAGGACAGGGGAATTCACCCCTCCACTTT. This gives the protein CAWTGLGQGNSPLHF. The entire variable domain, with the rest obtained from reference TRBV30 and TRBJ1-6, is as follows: SQTIHQWPATLVQPVGSPLSLECTVEGTSNPNLYWYRQAAGRGLQLLFYSVGIGQISSEVPQNLSASRPQDRQFILSSKKLLLSDSGFYLCAWTGLGQGNSPLHFGNGTRLTVT.

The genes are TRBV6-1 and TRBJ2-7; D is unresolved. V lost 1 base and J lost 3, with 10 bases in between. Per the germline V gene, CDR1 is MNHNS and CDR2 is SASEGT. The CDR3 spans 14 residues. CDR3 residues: CASSEGAALYEQYV. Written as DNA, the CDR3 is TGTGCCAGCAGTGAAGGTGCGGCGCTCTACGAGCAGTACGTC.

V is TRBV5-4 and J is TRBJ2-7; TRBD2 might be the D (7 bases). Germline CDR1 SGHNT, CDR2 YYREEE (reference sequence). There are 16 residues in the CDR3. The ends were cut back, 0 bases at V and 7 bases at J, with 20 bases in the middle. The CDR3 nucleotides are TGTGCCAGCAGCTTGGCCAAGGGGGGGACCATGGGAGAGCAGTACGTC. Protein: CASSLAKGGTMGEQYV.